A selection of T cell receptor beta chains follows, all from one sample in a study of human T cells and chemical hapten exposure. TCRdb used MiXCR to reprocess the RACE reads, holding one entry per CDR3 protein. The profile shows some 42,000 distinct CDR3 sequences, around 9.3% of them singletons. Material: whole blood, obtained in connection with sensitization to the hapten diphenylcyclopropenone (DPC). Receptor source: a woman in her 40s with alopecia areata. Some clones in this sample may be carry-over from other donors' samples. CDR3s include the opening cysteine and the closing phenylalanine or tryptophan. D genes are given only for firm matches. Size values are once, few and many counts, or a class for expanded clones, and some rows have none.

>TRBV9|NA|13|TRBJ1-1|NA
TGTGCCAGCAGCGTAGCGGAAGGTGTTGAAGCTTTCTTT
CASSVAEGVEAFF
>TRBV10-3|NA|12|TRBJ2-7|NA
TGTGCCATCAGTGAGGAAGGGGGAGAGCAGTACTTC
CAISEEGGEQYF
>TRBV6-1|many|12|TRBJ2-1|NA
TGTGCCAGCAGGCCCCGTCGGGATGAGCAGTTCTTC
CASRPRRDEQFF
>TRBV7-9|many|16|TRBJ1-5|NA
TGTGCCAGCAGCCCACCAGGAAACGGGGGCAATCAGCCCCAGCATTTT
CASSPPGNGGNQPQHF
>TRBV12-3/TRBV12-4|few|17|TRBJ1-5|NA
TGTGCCAGCAGGAATACGAGGAGGGAGGGGAGCAATCAGCCCCAGCATTTT
CASRNTRREGSNQPQHF
>TRBV7-2|many|16|TRBJ2-7|TRBD1
TGTGCCAGCAGCTTAGTGTCCTGGGACAGGGGGCTCGAGCAGTACTTC
CASSLVSWDRGLEQYF
>TRBV18|many|13|TRBJ1-1|NA
TGTGCCAGCTCATCGGGTCCGGATACTGAAGCTTTCTTT
CASSSGPDTEAFF
>TRBV11-3|many|15|TRBJ1-2|TRBD1
TGTGCCAGCAGCACGAGGGACAGGACCCACTATGGCTACACCTTC
CASSTRDRTHYGYTF
>TRBV20-1|many|12|TRBJ1-2|NA
TGCAGTGCTGGGCGGAGGGACTATGGCTACACCTTC
CSAGRRDYGYTF
>TRBV3-1|few|14|TRBJ1-4|NA
TGTGCCAGCAGCCAAGCGGGGTCGGGTGAAAAACTGTTTTTT
CASSQAGSGEKLFF
>TRBV6-6|many|12|TRBJ2-7|NA
TGTGCCAGCAGTTCCCGTTCCTACGAGCAGTACTTC
CASSSRSYEQYF
>TRBV20-1|many|15|TRBJ2-7|TRBD1
TGCAGTGCTAGAAACCGGGACAGGGGCGGGTATGAGCAGTACTTC
CSARNRDRGGYEQYF
>TRBV6-1|many|16|TRBJ1-6|TRBD1
TGTGCCAGCAGTGAAGCGACAGGGGGCTTGAATTCACCCCTCCACTTT
CASSEATGGLNSPLHF
>TRBV7-6|many|16|TRBJ2-3|TRBD2
TGTGCCAGCAGCTTAGGGGTAGCGGGGTGGTCGGATACGCAGTATTTT
CASSLGVAGWSDTQYF